Listed below are T cell receptor beta chains from one sample, sequenced in a study of cytomegalovirus exposure and HLA in healthy donors. The protocol was immunoSEQ multiplex PCR, while the TCRdb copy is restricted to in-frame clones and leaves out a portion. Among about 120,000 clones, roughly 9% were seen once, and the ten largest hold roughly 3%. Material for sequencing was PBMCs. The source is a man aged 25-45 years in good health and CMV-seronegative. Both conserved end residues are part of each CDR3. The order of the fields is CDR3 DNA, CDR3 protein, D gene, clone size, V gene, J gene. The D gene is left open where the match is weak. Clone size is stated in some rows and not others, as once, few, many or a class when expanded.

CDR3 DNA: TGTGCCAGCAGCGGGCTAGCGGGACTACAGCAGTTCTTC
CDR3 protein: CASSGLAGLQQFF
D gene: TRBD2
clone size: .
V gene: TRBV9
J gene: TRBJ2-1

CDR3 DNA: TGTGCCAGCAGGTCGACAGCTTATAGCAATCAGCCCCAGCATTTT
CDR3 protein: CASRSTAYSNQPQHF
D gene: .
clone size: .
V gene: TRBV27
J gene: TRBJ1-5

CDR3 DNA: TGTGCCAGCAGCCTAGAAGGGAACACTGAAGCTTTCTTT
CDR3 protein: CASSLEGNTEAFF
D gene: .
clone size: .
V gene: TRBV5-8
J gene: TRBJ1-1

CDR3 DNA: TGTGCCAGTAGTATAGTACCCGGGGAGTTGTTTTTT
CDR3 protein: CASSIVPGELFF
D gene: .
clone size: .
V gene: TRBV19
J gene: TRBJ2-2

CDR3 DNA: TGTGCCTGGATAGATCAGGGGGGACTCTACTATGGCTACACCTTC
CDR3 protein: CAWIDQGGLYYGYTF
D gene: TRBD1
clone size: .
V gene: TRBV30
J gene: TRBJ1-2

CDR3 DNA: TGTGCCAGCAGCGGAACTAGCCGGGCTAGCAATCAGCCCCAGCATTTT
CDR3 protein: CASSGTSRASNQPQHF
D gene: .
clone size: .
V gene: TRBV7-9
J gene: TRBJ1-5

CDR3 DNA: TGTGCCAGCAGTTTGGAGGGGATGTACAATGAGCAGTTCTTC
CDR3 protein: CASSLEGMYNEQFF
D gene: .
clone size: .
V gene: TRBV27
J gene: TRBJ2-1

CDR3 DNA: TGTGCCAGCAGCCAAGAGGCCAGGGGGATAGAGACCCAGTACTTC
CDR3 protein: CASSQEARGIETQYF
D gene: TRBD1
clone size: .
V gene: TRBV4-2
J gene: TRBJ2-5

CDR3 DNA: TGTGCCAGCTCACCACGAGCCCGAAGCTCCTATAATTCACCCCTCCACTTT
CDR3 protein: CASSPRARSSYNSPLHF
D gene: .
clone size: .
V gene: TRBV18
J gene: TRBJ1-6

CDR3 DNA: TGTGCCAGCAGTGAACTAGCCGAAGGGACCCAGTACTTC
CDR3 protein: CASSELAEGTQYF
D gene: .
clone size: few
V gene: TRBV2
J gene: TRBJ2-5

CDR3 DNA: TGTGCCAGCAGACCCCGCGACAGGGGCCGAGATACGCAGTATTTT
CDR3 protein: CASRPRDRGRDTQYF
D gene: TRBD1
clone size: few
V gene: TRBV25-1
J gene: TRBJ2-3

CDR3 DNA: TGTGCCAGCAGTTTGGAGGGGGCGGCCAAAAACATTCAGTACTTC
CDR3 protein: CASSLEGAAKNIQYF
D gene: .
clone size: .
V gene: TRBV28
J gene: TRBJ2-4

CDR3 DNA: TGTGCCAGCAGCACCACATTGCTAGCCAAAAACATTCAGTACTTC
CDR3 protein: CASSTTLLAKNIQYF
D gene: .
clone size: .
V gene: TRBV21-1
J gene: TRBJ2-4

CDR3 DNA: TGCAGCGTTGGCACTAGCGGGAGTGTCAATGAGCAGTTCTTC
CDR3 protein: CSVGTSGSVNEQFF
D gene: TRBD2
clone size: few
V gene: TRBV29-1
J gene: TRBJ2-1

CDR3 DNA: TGCGCCAGCAGCTTAATATCCTTGAACACTGAAGCTTTCTTT
CDR3 protein: CASSLISLNTEAFF
D gene: .
clone size: .
V gene: TRBV5-1
J gene: TRBJ1-1

CDR3 DNA: TGCGCCAGCAGCTTCACTATCTCGGGAAATTCACCCCTCCACTTT
CDR3 protein: CASSFTISGNSPLHF
D gene: .
clone size: few
V gene: TRBV5-1
J gene: TRBJ1-6

CDR3 DNA: TGTGCTAGTGGTTTGGCCCGGGACTTCCAAGAGACCCAGTACTTC
CDR3 protein: CASGLARDFQETQYF
D gene: .
clone size: .
V gene: TRBV12-5
J gene: TRBJ2-5

CDR3 DNA: TGTGCCTGGAACCCAGGGCGTTCTGAGCAGTTCTTC
CDR3 protein: CAWNPGRSEQFF
D gene: .
clone size: few
V gene: TRBV30
J gene: TRBJ2-1

CDR3 DNA: TGTGCCAGCAGCGGAGGAGGGGGGGGGTATTGGGAGCAGTACTTC
CDR3 protein: CASSGGGGGYWEQYF
D gene: .
clone size: .
V gene: TRBV5-4
J gene: TRBJ2-7

CDR3 DNA: TGCGCCAGCAGCCTCCAAGCGACTAGCGGGGTTGAGACCCAGTACTTC
CDR3 protein: CASSLQATSGVETQYF
D gene: TRBD2
clone size: .
V gene: TRBV5-1
J gene: TRBJ2-5

CDR3 DNA: TGTGCCAGCAGCAAAGGGGACAGCTCCTACGAGCAGTACTTC
CDR3 protein: CASSKGDSSYEQYF
D gene: .
clone size: few
V gene: TRBV21-1
J gene: TRBJ2-7

CDR3 DNA: TGTGCCAGTAGCCCCGGACAGGGGGTTGAGACCCAGTACTTC
CDR3 protein: CASSPGQGVETQYF
D gene: TRBD1
clone size: .
V gene: TRBV19
J gene: TRBJ2-5

CDR3 DNA: TGTGCCTGGAGTGCCGGGACAGGGGGTTCCTACAATGAGCAGTTCTTC
CDR3 protein: CAWSAGTGGSYNEQFF
D gene: TRBD1
clone size: .
V gene: TRBV30
J gene: TRBJ2-1

CDR3 DNA: TGTGCCAGCAGCTTAACTAGGGAGAGTCAAGAGACCCAGTACTTC
CDR3 protein: CASSLTRESQETQYF
D gene: .
clone size: .
V gene: TRBV7-3
J gene: TRBJ2-5

CDR3 DNA: TGTGCCAGCAGCTTATTCGGACAGGGGAAAGAGACCCAGTACTTC
CDR3 protein: CASSLFGQGKETQYF
D gene: TRBD1
clone size: few
V gene: TRBV7-9
J gene: TRBJ2-5

CDR3 DNA: TGTGCCACCCAGTTCAGTAGCAATCAGCCCCAGCATTTT
CDR3 protein: CATQFSSNQPQHF
D gene: .
clone size: .
V gene: TRBV2
J gene: TRBJ1-5

CDR3 DNA: TGTGCCAGCAGGATGACAGCCCAAGAGACCCAGTACTTC
CDR3 protein: CASRMTAQETQYF
D gene: .
clone size: .
V gene: TRBV7-9
J gene: TRBJ2-5

CDR3 DNA: TGTGCCAGTAGTACCCTCGGAGGGTCGCCCCAGCATTTT
CDR3 protein: CASSTLGGSPQHF
D gene: .
clone size: .
V gene: TRBV19
J gene: TRBJ1-5

CDR3 DNA: TGTGCCAGCGAGGGGAGCGGGGGGGCCAATGAGCAGTTCTTC
CDR3 protein: CASEGSGGANEQFF
D gene: TRBD2
clone size: few
V gene: TRBV7-9
J gene: TRBJ2-1

CDR3 DNA: TGTGCCAGCAGTCCCCTCCCATCTGGGGAAAGCGGGCTCGACTACACCTTC
CDR3 protein: CASSPLPSGESGLDYTF
D gene: .
clone size: .
V gene: TRBV6-9
J gene: TRBJ1-2

CDR3 DNA: TGTGCCAGCAGCCTCGTGGGGACAGGGGCCTCTGGAAACACCATATATTTT
CDR3 protein: CASSLVGTGASGNTIYF
D gene: TRBD1
clone size: .
V gene: TRBV27
J gene: TRBJ1-3

CDR3 DNA: TGTGCCACCAGCAGAGATCCTACAGAGACCCAGTACTTC
CDR3 protein: CATSRDPTETQYF
D gene: .
clone size: few
V gene: TRBV15
J gene: TRBJ2-5

CDR3 DNA: TGTGCCAGCAGCCCGAGCGGGGGGGCCTACAATGAGCAGTTCTTC
CDR3 protein: CASSPSGGAYNEQFF
D gene: TRBD2
clone size: few
V gene: TRBV7-6
J gene: TRBJ2-1

CDR3 DNA: TGTGCCAGCAGCCAAGATCCCATTCCACAGGGTATGCTGGATGAAAAACTGTTTTTT
CDR3 protein: CASSQDPIPQGMLDEKLFF
D gene: .
clone size: .
V gene: TRBV14
J gene: TRBJ1-4

CDR3 DNA: TGTGCCAGCAGCGAAACAGCCTACGAGCAGTACTTC
CDR3 protein: CASSETAYEQYF
D gene: .
clone size: few
V gene: TRBV7-9
J gene: TRBJ2-7

CDR3 DNA: TGTGCCAGCAGTTTAGAGTCTGGGGCCAACGTCCTGACTTTC
CDR3 protein: CASSLESGANVLTF
D gene: .
clone size: few
V gene: TRBV27
J gene: TRBJ2-6

CDR3 DNA: TGCGCCAGCAGCTTGGCCGGCGGAGACTACGAGCAGTACTTC
CDR3 protein: CASSLAGGDYEQYF
D gene: .
clone size: few
V gene: TRBV5-1
J gene: TRBJ2-7

CDR3 DNA: TGTGCCAGCAGATTACTACCGGGACAGAACAACTATGGCTACACCTTC
CDR3 protein: CASRLLPGQNNYGYTF
D gene: TRBD1
clone size: few
V gene: TRBV6-6
J gene: TRBJ1-2

CDR3 DNA: TGTGCCAGCAGCTTATCTCCCCACAGGGGGCTAAACGCCAATGAGCAGTTCTTC
CDR3 protein: CASSLSPHRGLNANEQFF
D gene: TRBD1
clone size: .
V gene: TRBV7-6
J gene: TRBJ2-1

CDR3 DNA: TGTGCCAGCAGCTTCGCCTTAACTCCGATTGGGGCTGAGCAGTTCTTC
CDR3 protein: CASSFALTPIGAEQFF
D gene: .
clone size: many
V gene: TRBV5-6
J gene: TRBJ2-1

CDR3 DNA: TGTGCCAGCAGTTTAGGGACTAGCGGAGCCGGCGAGCAGTACTTC
CDR3 protein: CASSLGTSGAGEQYF
D gene: TRBD2
clone size: few
V gene: TRBV27
J gene: TRBJ2-7